This is a list of T cell receptor beta chains from one sample in a study of a mutant IDH1 vaccine in newly diagnosed glioma. No antigens are known for them. Method: immunoSEQ multiplex PCR; TCRdb's copy keeps in-frame clones and lacks some. Of just under 80,000 clones in the sample, over 75% were seen once. The starting material was PBMCs, obtained from a glioma patient whose treatment included an IDH1 peptide vaccine. These receptor sequences come from a woman aged 50 to 60 with glioma. Each CDR3 is given with its conserved first and last residue. A D gene is named only where the DNA matches it firmly. Size tells how often a clone was seen (once, few, many) or the class of an expanded clone, and some rows leave it out.

j_gene | v_gene | abundance | d_gene | CDR3aa | CDR3nt
TRBJ1-5 | TRBV6-5 | - | - | CASSQGNQPQHF | TGTGCCAGCAGTCAGGGCAATCAGCCCCAGCATTTT
TRBJ2-1 | TRBV5-1 | - | TRBD2 | CASSFEAGEHNEQFF | TGCGCCAGCAGCTTCGAAGCGGGAGAGCACAATGAGCAGTTCTTC
TRBJ2-3 | TRBV15 | - | TRBD2 | CATSRQAGAGDTQYF | TGTGCCACCAGCAGGCAAGCGGGAGCGGGAGATACGCAGTATTTT
TRBJ1-5 | TRBV16 | - | - | CASSQGQGSNQPQHF | TGTGCCAGCAGCCAAGGGCAAGGGAGCAATCAGCCCCAGCATTTT
TRBJ2-2 | TRBV9 | - | TRBD1 | CASSVRGTGNTGELFF | TGTGCCAGCAGCGTACGGGGGACAGGGAACACCGGGGAGCTGTTTTTT
TRBJ2-5 | TRBV12-5 | - | TRBD1 | CASGLWDSAQETQYF | TGTGCTAGTGGTTTGTGGGACAGTGCCCAAGAGACCCAGTACTTC
TRBJ2-7 | TRBV28 | once | - | CASSLGPHYEQYF | TGTGCCAGCAGTTTAGGCCCCCATTACGAGCAGTACTTC
TRBJ2-3 | TRBV11-2 | - | TRBD2 | CASSPLPGGNTQYF | TGTGCCAGCAGCCCGCTCCCGGGAGGGAATACGCAGTATTTT
TRBJ2-1 | TRBV5-6 | - | - | CASSLQNEQFF | TGTGCCAGCAGCTTGCAAAATGAGCAGTTCTTC
TRBJ1-3 | TRBV6-6 | - | - | CASSVAGKSGNTIYF | TGTGCCAGCAGTGTGGCGGGGAAATCTGGAAACACCATATATTTT
TRBJ2-5 | TRBV5-1 | once | TRBD2 | CASSLGLAGVRGETQYF | TGCGCCAGCAGCTTGGGACTAGCGGGAGTAAGGGGAGAGACCCAGTACTTC
TRBJ2-5 | TRBV28 | - | - | CASSLRWRQTQYF | TGTGCCAGCAGTCTGAGGTGGAGGCAGACCCAGTACTTC
TRBJ2-5 | TRBV6-1 | - | TRBD2 | CASSEIAGGFQETQYF | TGTGCCAGCAGTGAAATAGCGGGAGGGTTCCAAGAGACCCAGTACTTC
TRBJ2-7 | TRBV6-1 | - | TRBD2 | CASSAASGSFYEQYF | TGTGCCAGCAGTGCAGCTAGCGGATCTTTTTACGAGCAGTACTTC
TRBJ2-7 | TRBV28 | few | - | CASSLRQSYEQYF | TGTGCCAGCAGTTTACGGCAGTCCTACGAGCAGTACTTC
TRBJ1-1 | TRBV25-1 | once | - | CASSEYILGAEAFF | TGTGCCAGCAGTGAATATATTCTGGGGGCTGAAGCTTTCTTT
TRBJ1-3 | TRBV28 | - | - | CASSPPGGRSRNTIYF | TGTGCCAGCAGTCCCCCCGGAGGACGGTCCAGAAACACCATATATTTT
TRBJ2-7 | TRBV5-4 | - | TRBD1 | CASSSDRDEQYF | TGTGCCAGCAGTTCGGACAGGGACGAGCAGTACTTC
TRBJ1-5 | TRBV11-3 | - | - | CASSLDRGNQPQHF | TGTGCCAGCAGCTTAGATAGGGGCAATCAGCCCCAGCATTTT
TRBJ2-1 | TRBV2 | once | - | CASNLRGPYNEQFF | TGTGCCAGCAACCTGCGGGGGCCCTACAATGAGCAGTTCTTC
TRBJ1-3 | TRBV28 | - | - | CASSLDKSGNTIYF | TGTGCCAGCAGTCTCGACAAATCTGGAAACACCATATATTTT
TRBJ2-1 | TRBV19 | few | TRBD1 | CASKWRQGIYEQFF | TGTGCCAGTAAATGGCGACAGGGGATCTATGAGCAGTTCTTC
TRBJ2-7 | TRBV6-7 | - | - | CASSYSRTPEGNEQYF | TGTGCCAGCAGTTACTCTCGGACCCCCGAGGGGAACGAGCAGTACTTC
TRBJ1-2 | TRBV29-1 | once | - | CSVVFFNYGYTF | TGCAGCGTTGTGTTCTTTAACTATGGCTACACCTTC
TRBJ1-1 | TRBV29-1 | once | TRBD1 | CSVVRTGAEAFF | TGCAGCGTTGTCCGGACAGGGGCTGAAGCTTTCTTT
TRBJ2-3 | TRBV19 | - | TRBD1 | CASSIDRTGTDTQYF | TGTGCCAGTAGTATAGATAGGACAGGTACAGATACGCAGTATTTT
TRBJ2-3 | TRBV5-1 | - | - | CASSLEAGSTDTQYF | TGCGCCAGCAGCTTGGAGGCAGGGAGCACAGATACGCAGTATTTT
TRBJ2-5 | TRBV6-1 | once | - | CASGSGGGLETQYF | TGTGCCAGCGGCTCAGGGGGAGGGCTCGAGACCCAGTACTTC